The text below deals with one T cell receptor beta chain. The assay was immunoSEQ multiplex PCR, and TCRdb's table has in-frame clones only and misses some. The table lists 45,000 to 60,000 clones, more than 70% of them singletons. This sample stems from a study of OX40 agonist ivuxolimab in advanced cancers. Study context: At 0.01 to 10 mg/kg, ivuxolimab was administered intravenously to patients every 2 weeks.

The CDR3 sequence is 16 residues long. V dropped 4 bases and J dropped 3 bases, with 19 bases sitting between them. Germline-derived CDR1 and CDR2 are LGHNA and YNFKEQ. Source: CD4+ or CD8+ T cells sorted from blood, taken in a trial of the OX40 agonist ivuxolimab. The sequence came from an adult with an advanced solid tumor such as melanoma, head and neck, liver or kidney cancer. This chain joins TRBV4-2 and TRBJ2-7; D is perhaps TRBD1 or TRBD2 (5 bases each). The CDR3 DNA is TGTGCCAGCAGCCCCTTTTCGGCTCAGGGACGCTACGAGCAGTACTTC. Translated: CASSPFSAQGRYEQYF.